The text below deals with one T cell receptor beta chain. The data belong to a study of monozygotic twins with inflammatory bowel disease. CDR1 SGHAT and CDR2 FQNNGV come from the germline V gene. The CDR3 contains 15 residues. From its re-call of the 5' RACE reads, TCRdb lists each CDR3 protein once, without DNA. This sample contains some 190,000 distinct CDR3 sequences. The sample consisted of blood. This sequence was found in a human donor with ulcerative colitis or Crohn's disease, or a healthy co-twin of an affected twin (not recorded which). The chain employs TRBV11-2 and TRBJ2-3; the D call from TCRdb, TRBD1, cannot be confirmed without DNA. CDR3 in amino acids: CASSPRGLATDTQYF.